Each of the 8 T cell receptor beta chains below was sequenced from the same sample in a study of neurological immune-mediated disorders. One entry per CDR3 protein results from TCRdb running MiXCR on the 5' RACE reads. The sample includes roughly 57,000 distinct CDR3 sequences, less than 25% of them seen just once. The time point denotes: technical triplicate 2. Input material: PBMCs. These receptor sequences come from a man between 60 and 70 years old with HTLV-1-associated myelopathy (HAM/TSP).

This clonotype was counted many times. This rearrangement joins TRBV4-1 to TRBJ1-2; D is perhaps TRBD1 (5 bases). Germline V gives CDR1 MGHRA, CDR2 YSYEKL. This CDR3 has 15 residues. V lost 0 bases to trimming and J lost 3 bases, with 11 bases between them. This CDR3 reads CASSQDGAGYYGYTF. The CDR3 bases are TGCGCCAGCAGCCAAGATGGGGCAGGCTACTATGGCTACACCTTC.

This clonotype occurred many times. The chain is built from TRBV12-3 or TRBV12-4 and TRBJ2-7; no firm D call. Trimming cost V 3 bases and J 4 bases, with 7 bases left between them. The CDR3 loop spans 12 amino acids. The CDR3: CASSFSQYEQYF. DNA for the CDR3: TGTGCCAGCAGTTTTAGTCAATACGAGCAGTACTTC.

This clonotype was counted ten times or more. The chain carries TRBV5-1 and TRBJ1-1; a weak D match, TRBD1 (6 bases). CDR3 length: 15 residues. Trimming took 0 bases from V and 2 from J, leaving 11 bases between them. The germline gives CDR1 SGHRS, CDR2 YFSETQ. CDR3 nucleotides: TGCGCCAGCAGCTTGGTGGTAGGGGGTAACACTGAAGCTTTCTTT. Translation: CASSLVVGGNTEAFF.

Comment on this clonotype: A read error may be the cause here, since a much bigger clone is one base away. The CDR3 region is CSVAYDRTWELFF. The CDR3 DNA reads TGCAGCGTTGCTTACGATCGCACCTGGGAGCTGTTTTTT. This chain links TRBV29-1 with TRBJ2-2; no clear D. The CDR3 runs to 13 residues. Germline-derived CDR1 and CDR2 are SQVTM and ANQGSEA.

The chain couples TRBV6-5 to TRBJ1-3; D not resolved. The CDR3 spans 11 residues. V dropped 6 bases and J dropped 4 bases, with 4 bases sitting between them. Germline loops: CDR1 MNHEY, CDR2 SVGAGI. Written as DNA, the CDR3 is TGTGCCAGCAGCCAGGGAAACACCATATATTTT. Translated: CASSQGNTIYF.

The V and J genes are TRBV12-3 or TRBV12-4 and TRBJ2-2; weak D call: TRBD2 (5 bases). The germline V and J ends were trimmed by 2 bases and 5 bases, with 6 bases remaining between them. This CDR3 comprises 13 residues. CDR3 in amino acids: CASSLRGTGELFF. The CDR3, as DNA: TGTGCCAGCAGTTTAAGAGGGACCGGGGAGCTGTTTTTT.

This clonotype was observed at least ten times. The chain has TRBV6-6 and TRBJ2-7; tentative D call: TRBD1 (6 bases). Germline CDR1 MNHNY, CDR2 SVGAGI (reference sequence). This CDR3 is 13 amino acids long. Trimming shortened V by 2 bases and J by 7 bases, and 12 bases separated the two germline ends. The DNA for the CDR3 is TGTGCCAGCAGTTACCAGGGGCTGGGGGAGCAGTACTTC. This translates into CASSYQGLGEQYF.

This clonotype was counted ten times or more. CDR3 amino acids: CAILAGIEQFF. DNA of the CDR3: TGTGCCATCCTAGCGGGAATTGAGCAGTTCTTC. The rearrangement uses TRBV10-3 and TRBJ2-1; TRBD2 agrees at 9 bases. Per germline, CDR1 ENHRY and CDR2 SYGVKD. The junction had 2 bases not matched to a gene; V was cut back by 8 bases and J by 9 bases. The CDR3 has 11 residues.